This record covers a single T cell receptor beta chain. Its antigen remains unknown. This table comes from immunoSEQ multiplex PCR, and its TCRdb copy is limited to in-frame clones, with some not included. The table records about 95,000 clones, approximately 86% of them present only once. This sample was taken from a study of radiation and T cells in renal cell carcinoma. The overall study: Nephrectomy followed 15 Gy stereotactic body radiation by 4 weeks. Study results and caveats: No pretreatment tumor biopsies were available for baseline clonotypes. In blood, top tumor clones expanded by 2 weeks, shrinking by 4.

V was pared by 6 bases and J by 5 bases, with 6 bases of the junction left unmatched. The CDR3 consists of 14 residues. Germline CDR1 LGHNT, CDR2 FRNRAP. The time point was: baseline pretreatment blood. Documented treatment: 15 Gy SBRT to primary tumor, nephrectomy 4 weeks later. The tumor was a clear cell renal cell carcinoma. The receptor comes from a man aged 45-65 years with renal cell carcinoma. The specimen comprised blood, sampled from a patient whose treatment included radiotherapy and nephrectomy. The chain is built from TRBV12-5 and TRBJ2-7; 11 positions match TRBD1. Here the CDR3 reads CASGTGQGANEQYF. The DNA of the CDR3 is TGTGCTAGTGGGACCGGACAGGGGGCGAACGAGCAGTACTTC.